Sequencing of this T cell receptor (beta chain) was carried out in a study of cytomegalovirus exposure and HLA in healthy donors. Regarding the study as a whole: When analyzed later, the rates of TCR association showed variation by HLA locus, with DRB1 the most and HLA-C the fewest.

As concerns this clone: The antigen remains undetermined.

A multiplex PCR was run with 60 Vbeta primers and 13 Jbeta primers. The protocol was immunoSEQ multiplex PCR, while the TCRdb copy is restricted to in-frame clones and leaves out a portion. The profile shows some 86,000 clones, about 85% of them singletons. Germline CDR1 and CDR2: LNHNV and YYDKDF (reference sequence). The CDR3 contains 15 residues. V was clipped by 0 bases and J by 5 bases, with 13 bases between them. The chain links TRBV15 to TRBJ1-1, with D perhaps TRBD1 (6 bases). Sequencing was carried out using PBMCs. The TCR sequence derives from a woman in her thirties or forties in good health and CMV-seropositive. CDR3 residues: CATSRDRGGRTEAFF. The CDR3 DNA sequence: TGTGCCACCAGCAGAGATCGAGGGGGACGAACTGAAGCTTTCTTT.